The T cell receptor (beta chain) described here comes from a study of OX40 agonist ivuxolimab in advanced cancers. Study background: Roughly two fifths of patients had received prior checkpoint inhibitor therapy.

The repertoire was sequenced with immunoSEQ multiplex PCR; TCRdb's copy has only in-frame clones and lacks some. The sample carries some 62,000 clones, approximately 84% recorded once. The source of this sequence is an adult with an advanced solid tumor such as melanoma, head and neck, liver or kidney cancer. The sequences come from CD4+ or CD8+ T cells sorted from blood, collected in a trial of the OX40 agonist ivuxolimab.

CDR3 sequence reads: CASSSRDSSNQPQHF. For the CDR3, the DNA is TGTGCCAGCAGTTCAAGAGACAGTAGCAATCAGCCCCAGCATTTT. J is TRBJ1-5 and V is TRBV27; tentatively, D is TRBD1 (5 bases). V was clipped by 4 bases and J by 0 bases, with 10 bases between them. CDR1 is MNHEY and CDR2 is SMNVEV in the germline V gene (reference sequence). There are 15 residues in the CDR3.